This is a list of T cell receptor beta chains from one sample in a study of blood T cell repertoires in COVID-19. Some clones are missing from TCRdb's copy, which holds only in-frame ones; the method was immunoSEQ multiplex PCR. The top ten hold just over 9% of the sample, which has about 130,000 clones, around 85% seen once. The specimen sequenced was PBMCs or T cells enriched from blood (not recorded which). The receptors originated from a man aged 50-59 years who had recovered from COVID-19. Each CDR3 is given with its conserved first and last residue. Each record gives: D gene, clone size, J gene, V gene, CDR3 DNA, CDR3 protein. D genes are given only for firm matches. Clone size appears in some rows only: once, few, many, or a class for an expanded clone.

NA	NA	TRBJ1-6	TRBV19	TGTGCCAGTAGTATACCCGGGGATAATTCACCCCTCCACTTT	CASSIPGDNSPLHF
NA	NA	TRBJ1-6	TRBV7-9	TGTGCCAGCAGCCCAGGAAGTGGGGGGATATCTTCACCCCTCCACTTT	CASSPGSGGISSPLHF
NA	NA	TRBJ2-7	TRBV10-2	TGCGCCAGCAGTGGTCACAGCGAGCAGTACTTC	CASSGHSEQYF
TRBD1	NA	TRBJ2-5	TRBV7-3	TGTGCCAGCAGCTTAACAGGGGGCGCAATAGAGACCCAGTACTTC	CASSLTGGAIETQYF
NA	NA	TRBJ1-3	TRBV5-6	TGTGCCAGCAGCTTGGCCTATTCCTCTGGAAACACCATATATTTT	CASSLAYSSGNTIYF
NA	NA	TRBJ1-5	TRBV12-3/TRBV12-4	TGTGCCAGCACCTCCCCTGGGGGAGGGCCCCAGCATTTT	CASTSPGGGPQHF
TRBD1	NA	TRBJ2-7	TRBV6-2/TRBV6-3	TGTGCCAGCAGTAGGGGGACAGCCCAGACCTACGAGCAGTACTTC	CASSRGTAQTYEQYF
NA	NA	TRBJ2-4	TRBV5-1	TGCACCAGCAACGCGGTTCAGTACTTC	CTSNAVQYF
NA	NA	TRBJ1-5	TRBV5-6	TGTGCCAGCAGCTTGGGCCCAGGGGCGCGCAATCAGCCCCAGCATTTT	CASSLGPGARNQPQHF
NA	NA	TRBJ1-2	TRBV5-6	TGTGCCAGCAGCTTGGTTGGGGGGTACTATGGCTACACCTTC	CASSLVGGYYGYTF
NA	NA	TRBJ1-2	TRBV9	TGTGCCAGCAGCGTAGGGTCCCAGACTGCTAACTATGGCTACACCTTC	CASSVGSQTANYGYTF
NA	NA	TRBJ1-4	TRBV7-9	TGTGCCAGCAGCCCCAGGGCAACTAATGAAAAACTGTTTTTT	CASSPRATNEKLFF
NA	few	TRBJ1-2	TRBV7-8	TGTGCCAGCAGCCCGAGGGCAGGTCGTTCCGAGAACCCCTATGGCTACACCTTC	CASSPRAGRSENPYGYTF
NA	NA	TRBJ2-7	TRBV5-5	TGTGCCAGCAGCTTGGAAGGGGTCTACTCCTACGAGCAGTACTTC	CASSLEGVYSYEQYF
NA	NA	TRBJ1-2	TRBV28	TGTGCCAGCATTGCGGCAGCATTTAGTCTCGGCTACACCTTC	CASIAAAFSLGYTF
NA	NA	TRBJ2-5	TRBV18	TGTGCCAGCTCACCTAAAGAGACCCAGTACTTC	CASSPKETQYF
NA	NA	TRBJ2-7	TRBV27	TGTGCCAGCAGTTTAGAGGGGAGGACGGACGCCGAGCAGTACTTC	CASSLEGRTDAEQYF
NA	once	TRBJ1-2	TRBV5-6	TGTGCCAGCAGCCGTTCAGCGACTCTTACGGGGGGCTACACCTTC	CASSRSATLTGGYTF
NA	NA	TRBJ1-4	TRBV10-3	TGTGCCATCAGTGAGTCGGTGTCAGGGTTGGATGAAAAACTGTTTTTT	CAISESVSGLDEKLFF
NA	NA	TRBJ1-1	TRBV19	TGTGCCAGTAGCACACAACCGAACACTGAAGCTTTCTTT	CASSTQPNTEAFF
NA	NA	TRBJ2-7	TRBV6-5	TGTGCCAGCCGAGATAGGGGGGGGAGAACCTACGAGCAGTACTTC	CASRDRGGRTYEQYF
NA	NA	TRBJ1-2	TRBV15	TGTGCCACCAGCGGGGGGGCGGGCTACACCTTC	CATSGGAGYTF
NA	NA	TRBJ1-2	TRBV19	TGTGCCAGTAGCCCAGGTAACTATGGCTACACCTTC	CASSPGNYGYTF
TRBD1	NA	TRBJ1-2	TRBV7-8	TGTGCCAGCAGCTCGGCGGCAGGGGGTTACTATGGCTACACCTTC	CASSSAAGGYYGYTF
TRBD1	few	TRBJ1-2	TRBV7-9	TGTGCCAGCAGCGTGGGACAGGGACTAACCTACACCTTC	CASSVGQGLTYTF
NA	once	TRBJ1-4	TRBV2	TGTGCCAGCAGTGAGGCGGGGGGCGGTGAAAAACTGTTTTTT	CASSEAGGGEKLFF
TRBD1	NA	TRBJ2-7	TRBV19	TGTGCCAGTAGTAATCAGGGGGCCTTAACCTACGAGCAGTACTTC	CASSNQGALTYEQYF
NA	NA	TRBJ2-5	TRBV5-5	TGTGCCAGCAGCTTGGGGAGAGGGAGCGAGACCCAGTACTTC	CASSLGRGSETQYF
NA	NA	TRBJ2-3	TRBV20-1	TGCAGTGCTAGAGACAGATGGCAGTATTTT	CSARDRWQYF
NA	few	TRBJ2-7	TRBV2	TGTGCCAGCAGGACGGACAGCCACGAGCAGTACTTC	CASRTDSHEQYF
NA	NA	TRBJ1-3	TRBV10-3	TGTGCCATCACGGGGTCCTCTGGAAACACCATATATTTT	CAITGSSGNTIYF
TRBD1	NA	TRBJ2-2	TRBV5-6	TGTGCCAGCAGCTTTTCGGGACAGGGGGCTTTAGGGGAGCTGTTTTTT	CASSFSGQGALGELFF
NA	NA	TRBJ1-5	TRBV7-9	TGTGCCAGCAGCTTACCCCGGCCTACACCGGGACTCAATCAGCCCCAGCATTTT	CASSLPRPTPGLNQPQHF
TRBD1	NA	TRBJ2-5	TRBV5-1	TGCGCCAGCAGCGCCTTCCCCGGGACAGGTGAAGAGACCCAGTACTTC	CASSAFPGTGEETQYF
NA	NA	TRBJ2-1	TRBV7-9	TGTGCCAGCAGCTTAGCCCAGGGTGAGCAGTTCTTC	CASSLAQGEQFF
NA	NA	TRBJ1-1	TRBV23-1	TGCGCCAGCAGCGTACAGCGGGGATCTGCTTTCTTT	CASSVQRGSAFF
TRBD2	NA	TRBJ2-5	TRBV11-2	TGTGCCAGCAGCTTAGAACTAGCGGGGGGGCCCGTAGAGACCCAGTACTTC	CASSLELAGGPVETQYF
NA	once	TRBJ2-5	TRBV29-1	TGCAGCGTTGAAACAGGGATCGAGACCCAGTACTTC	CSVETGIETQYF
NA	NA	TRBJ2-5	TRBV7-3	TGTGCCAGCAGCCTGGGGCTGGGAGAGACCCAGTACTTC	CASSLGLGETQYF
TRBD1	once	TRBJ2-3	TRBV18	TGTGCCAGCTCATCACAGGGGGGCACAGATACGCAGTATTTT	CASSSQGGTDTQYF
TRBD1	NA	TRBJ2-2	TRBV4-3	TGCGCCAGCAGCCAAGAGATCCAACAGGGGACAAATTCCGGGGAGCTGTTTTTT	CASSQEIQQGTNSGELFF
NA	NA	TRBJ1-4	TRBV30	TGTGCCTGGAGTGTACAGGGAACTGAAAAACTGTTTTTT	CAWSVQGTEKLFF
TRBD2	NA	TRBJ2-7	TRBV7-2	TGTGCCAGCACCCGGTTCACTAGCGCCTACGAGCAGTACTTC	CASTRFTSAYEQYF
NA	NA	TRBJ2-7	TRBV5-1	TGCGCCAGCACCCGGACAGCGGACGCCTACGAGCAGTACTTC	CASTRTADAYEQYF
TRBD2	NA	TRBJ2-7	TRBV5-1	TGCGCCAGCAGCTTGGGGACTAGCGGGCCCTACGAGCAGTACTTC	CASSLGTSGPYEQYF